Detailed here is one T cell receptor beta chain. Measured with immunoSEQ multiplex PCR; TCRdb has only the in-frame clones, and not every one. The sample holds some 100,000 clones, about 83% seen once. These data come from a study of a mutant IDH1 vaccine in newly diagnosed glioma. Across the whole study: Before enrollment, the patients had been treated with radiotherapy alone, temozolomide alone, or both together. Most of them had received both.

There are 15 residues in the CDR3. Trimming cost V 5 bases and J 1 base, with 12 bases left between them. Germline V gene data show CDR1 as SGHNT and CDR2 as YENEEA. Sample time point: baseline, week 1 (first vaccination visit). The treatment denotes: pre-vaccination baseline after standard-of-care therapy. The source was PBMCs, collected from a glioma patient treated with radiotherapy, temozolomide or both. The sequence derives from a woman aged 45-59 years with glioma. The rearrangement uses TRBV11-3 and TRBJ2-1, with a tentative D call TRBD2 (6 bases). CDR3 DNA: TGTGCCAGCAGCATACACGGGGGATCCTACAATGAGCAGTTCTTC. As protein: CASSIHGGSYNEQFF.